Each of the 22 T cell receptor beta chains below was sequenced from the same sample in a study of cytomegalovirus exposure and HLA in healthy donors. TCRdb's copy holds only in-frame clones and misses some; the assay was immunoSEQ multiplex PCR. The table lists about 300,000 clones, around 87% of them singletons. The sample comprised PBMCs. The receptors here all came from a woman between 18 and 30 years old in good health and CMV-seronegative.

This clone was seen just once. CDR3 loop: CATHATDRGFYGYTF. The CDR3 DNA sequence: TGTGCCACCCATGCTACGGACAGGGGATTCTATGGCTACACCTTC. This sequence joins TRBV28 and TRBJ1-2; 9 positions match TRBD1. Per the germline V gene, CDR1 is MDHEN and CDR2 is SYDVKM. The CDR3 is 15 amino acids. Losses at the gene ends were 10 bases for V and 4 bases for J; bases not matched to a gene: 13.

The V and J genes are TRBV6-6 and TRBJ1-5; the match to TRBD1 covers 7 bases. The trim removed 6 bases at V and 7 bases at J, leaving 15 bases unmatched. This CDR3 comprises 16 residues. Germline V gene lookup returns CDR1 MNHNY and CDR2 SVGAGI (reference sequence). The CDR3 bases are TGTGCCAGCAGCCTACTGTCTAGACAGGGTGGGCAGCCCCAGCATTTT. It translates to CASSLLSRQGGQPQHF.

This clone came up a few times. The same CDR3 also results from other DNA sequences found in this sample. The chain combines TRBV27 with TRBJ1-5; tentative D call: TRBD1 (5 bases). In germline, CDR1 is MNHEY, CDR2 SMNVEV (reference sequence). Deletions cut 8 bases from V and 7 bases from J, with 12 bases between. The length of the CDR3 is 12 residues. DNA for the CDR3: TGTGCCAGCGGCAGGGTAGGGCAGCCCCAGCATTTT. Translated: CASGRVGQPQHF.

V is TRBV28 and J is TRBJ1-5, with D maybe TRBD1 (5 bases). V shed 10 bases and J shed 4 bases, with 20 bases lying between them. The CDR3 runs to 15 residues. Germline-derived CDR1 and CDR2 are MDHEN and SYDVKM. The CDR3 DNA is TGTGCCACGCAACTCCAGGGTCGGGCGAATCAGCCCCAGCATTTT. It is translated as CATQLQGRANQPQHF. The complete variable domain, with remaining parts taken from reference TRBV28 and TRBJ1-5, reads DVKVTQSSRYLVKRTGEKVFLECVQDMDHENMFWYRQDPGLGLRLIYFSYDVKMKEKGDIPEGYSVSREKKERFSLILESASTNQTSMYLCATQLQGRANQPQHFGDGTRLSIL.

This clone was seen only once. The genes are TRBV6-6 and TRBJ1-1; 10 positions match TRBD1. J was trimmed by 6 bases and V by 5 bases; bases with no gene match: 6. The CDR3 spans 14 residues. Germline V CDR1 and CDR2: MNHNY, SVGAGI (reference sequence). The chain's CDR3 is CASSTTGGASEAFF. CDR3 nucleotide sequence: TGTGCCAGCAGTACGACAGGGGGCGCGTCTGAAGCTTTCTTT.

This rearrangement joins TRBV11-2 to TRBJ1-3; D gene ambiguous. Trimming removed 5 bases at V and 9 bases at J, with 8 bases between. The CDR3 runs 11 residues. The V gene's germline CDR1 is SGHAT and CDR2 FQNNGV. CDR3 nucleotide sequence: TGTGCCAGCAGCCGGGTCTTCACCATATATTTT. Translating gives CASSRVFTIYF.

The V and J genes are TRBV28 and TRBJ1-2; no clear D. Trimming removed 6 bases at V and 4 bases at J, with 12 bases between. Per the germline V gene, CDR1 is MDHEN and CDR2 is SYDVKM. The CDR3 runs 13 residues. CDR3 coding DNA: TGTGCCAGCAGCCAACAGAACCCCTATGGCTACACCTTC. As protein: CASSQQNPYGYTF.

The V and J genes are TRBV28 and TRBJ2-1, with 10 bases matching TRBD2. Germline V lookup: CDR1 MDHEN, CDR2 SYDVKM. The V gene end was trimmed by 3 bases and the J gene end by 7 bases; junction bases not matched to a gene: 21. This CDR3 has 20 residues. The DNA of the CDR3 is TGTGCCAGCAGTTTTAGCTCAGGACCGGGACTAGCGTCCGGAGGGAATGAGCAGTTCTTC. Its protein product is CASSFSSGPGLASGGNEQFF.

The chain combines TRBV19 with TRBJ2-7, with 7 bases identical to TRBD2. Germline V gene data show CDR1 as LNHDA and CDR2 as SQIVND (reference sequence). The CDR3 spans 15 residues. Trimming took 9 bases from V and 6 from J; bases not matched to a gene: 17. The CDR3 region has the DNA TGTGCCAGCGCAAAGGTCGGGGGGTCCTTTTCCGAGCAGTACTTC. Its translation: CASAKVGGSFSEQYF.

The chain recombines TRBV9 with TRBJ2-7; 10 bases line up with TRBD1. Germline CDR1 SGDLS, CDR2 YYNGEE. Germline trimming cut 5 bases from V and 2 bases from J; bases unmatched to any gene: 7. This CDR3 has 15 amino acids. For the CDR3, the DNA is TGTGCCAGCAGTGGCGGACAGGGGGGCACCTACGAGCAGTACTTC. Its translation is CASSGGQGGTYEQYF.

The V gene is TRBV2, the J gene TRBJ2-3; TRBD2 matches 7 bases. With V trimmed by 10 bases and J by 5 bases, 6 bases remained unmatched. Germline CDR1 SNHLY, CDR2 FYNNEI. CDR3 length: 12 amino acids. The DNA of the CDR3 is TGTGCCACGCGGGAGCTCGGAGATACGCAGTATTTT. Translated: CATRELGDTQYF.

The rearrangement joins TRBV27 to TRBJ2-3; 10 nucleotides agree with TRBD1. Germline V gives CDR1 MNHEY, CDR2 SMNVEV (reference sequence). The CDR3 is 15 residues long. Trimming at V came to 4 bases and at J to 5 bases, leaving 6 bases not matched to a gene. The CDR3 DNA sequence: TGTGCCAGCAGTTCCCTGACAGGGGGCTTAGATACGCAGTATTTT. Translated: CASSSLTGGLDTQYF.

The chain links TRBV5-1 to TRBJ2-2; 7 bases are shared with TRBD1. Germline loops: CDR1 SGHRS, CDR2 YFSETQ. The CDR3 runs 17 residues. V dropped 4 bases and J dropped 6; count of bases not matched to a gene: 15. The CDR3 nucleotides are TGCGCCAGCAGCGCACGCCCGACAGGGTTTGAAGCCGGGGAGCTGTTTTTT. It specifies CASSARPTGFEAGELFF. Full variable domain (missing parts from reference TRBV5-1 and TRBJ2-2): KAGVTQTPRYLIKTRGQQVTLSCSPISGHRSVSWYQQTPGQGLQFLFEYFSETQRNKGNFPGRFSGRQFSNSRSEMNVSTLELGDSALYLCASSARPTGFEAGELFFGEGSRLTVL.

The V call is TRBV28, the J call TRBJ2-3; TRBD1 is a possible D gene (6 bases). CDR3 length: 13 amino acids. Germline lookup yields CDR1 MDHEN and CDR2 SYDVKM. The ends were cut back, 8 bases at V and 3 bases at J, with 12 bases in the middle. DNA of the CDR3: TGTGCCAGCCGGGACATAGGGACAGATACGCAGTATTTT. The encoded protein is CASRDIGTDTQYF.

The chain has TRBV19 and TRBJ2-6; D perhaps matches TRBD2 (7 bases). The CDR3 is 17 amino acids. Germline CDR1 is LNHDA and CDR2 is SQIVND (reference sequence). Between the trimmed V and J ends, which lost 7 bases and 0 bases, there was a span of 16 bases. This chain's CDR3 is CASIGGAGLSGANVLTF. As DNA, the CDR3 is TGTGCCAGTATTGGGGGGGCCGGGCTCTCTGGGGCCAACGTCCTGACTTTC.

The chain couples TRBV27 to TRBJ2-2, with D possibly matching TRBD2 (5 bases). The germline CDR1 and CDR2 sequences are MNHEY and SMNVEV (reference sequence). V lost 7 bases and J lost 7, with 25 bases in between. CDR3 size: 17 residues. The CDR3 DNA sequence: TGTGCCAGCACTAGCCCTCTGCGCGGCAGGTGGGGCGGGGAGCTGTTTTTT. Protein product: CASTSPLRGRWGGELFF.

The J gene is TRBJ1-1, the V gene TRBV9; maybe TRBD1 (6 bases). V was trimmed by 4 bases and J by 8 bases, leaving 24 bases between them. The CDR3 has 16 residues. The germline V gene encodes CDR1 SGDLS and CDR2 YYNGEE. The CDR3, as DNA: TGTGCCAGCAGCTCAATCACAGGGACCGGATTGGCGGAAGCTTTCTTT. Translated, it gives CASSSITGTGLAEAFF.

The chain is built from TRBV2 and TRBJ1-6, with a tentative D call TRBD1 (6 bases). Between the trimmed V and J ends, which lost 6 bases and 10 bases, there was a span of 19 bases. This CDR3 is 15 amino acids long. Germline loops: CDR1 SNHLY, CDR2 FYNNEI. The CDR3 coding sequence is TGTGCCAGCAGACCTGCTAGGGACAAAAGATCACCCCTCCACTTT. Translated: CASRPARDKRSPLHF.

In this sample, this clone turned up once. V is TRBV11-2 and J is TRBJ2-1; the match to TRBD2 covers 13 bases. Germline V CDR1 and CDR2: SGHAT, FQNNGV. The V segment lost 1 base and the J segment 7 bases; nucleotides outside the gene matches: 10. This CDR3 region has 18 residues. The CDR3 DNA follows: TGTGCCAGCAGCTTAGGGGGACTAGCGGGACCTCCTAGGAATGAGCAGTTCTTC. It yields the protein CASSLGGLAGPPRNEQFF.

This sequence joins TRBV28 and TRBJ1-1; D not resolved. Germline values: CDR1 MDHEN, CDR2 SYDVKM. The V end was cut by 7 bases, the J end by 1 base, with 19 bases between. This CDR3 spans 16 amino acids. CDR3 coding DNA: TGTGCCAGCACCTCGTCGTGGGCGGGCCGGAACACTGAAGCTTTCTTT. Its translation is CASTSSWAGRNTEAFF.

This clone has only a few counts. The chain uses TRBV30 and TRBJ1-1; D call uncertain. Germline V gene data show CDR1 as GTSNPN and CDR2 as SVGIG (reference sequence). The CDR3 spans 13 residues. Trimming shortened V by 4 bases and J by 4 bases, and 13 bases separated the two germline ends. The CDR3 reads CAWIRFSGTEAFF. Here the CDR3 DNA reads TGTGCCTGGATCCGTTTTTCCGGCACTGAAGCTTTCTTT.

The chain uses TRBV5-4 and TRBJ2-6, with 8 bases identical to TRBD2. CDR3 size: 18 residues. CDR1 SGHNT and CDR2 YYREEE come from the germline V gene (reference sequence). V trimming: 0 bases; J trimming: 0 bases; junction bases outside the gene matches: 5. CDR3 coding DNA: TGTGCCAGCAGCTTGGGTAGTAGCGGGGACTCTGGGGCCAACGTCCTGACTTTC. Translation gives CASSLGSSGDSGANVLTF.